This is a list of T cell receptor beta chains from one sample in a study of monozygotic twins with inflammatory bowel disease. TCRdb reprocessed the 5' RACE reads, with one entry per CDR3 protein and no DNA. The table lists approximately 400,000 distinct CDR3 sequences. The sample comprised blood. The receptors were sampled from a human donor with ulcerative colitis or Crohn's disease, or a healthy co-twin of an affected twin (not recorded which). The CDR3 runs from the conserved cysteine through the conserved F or W.

v_call,cdr3_length,j_call,cdr3_aa
TRBV10-3,21,TRBJ2-6,CAISETLTGQRTNSGANVLTF
TRBV7-2,16,TRBJ2-5,CASSLVVSGRRETQYF
TRBV19,12,TRBJ2-1,CASSNLASEQFF
TRBV7-9,16,TRBJ1-6,CASSSRSEGADSPLHF
TRBV12-5,16,TRBJ2-1,CASGLVPKTSLNEQFF
TRBV6-1,15,TRBJ2-2,CASYPGQGNSGELFF
TRBV5-1,14,TRBJ1-1,CASSLRTGVTEAFF
TRBV27,14,TRBJ2-1,CASGGQGPYNEQFF
TRBV20-1,15,TRBJ1-2,CSARPLDRANYGYTF
TRBV12-3/TRBV12-4,16,TRBJ2-7,CASSLAAGTRSYEQYF
TRBV5-6,13,TRBJ1-2,CASSLKRIYGYTF
TRBV19,13,TRBJ2-2,CASSSGRSWTLFF
TRBV7-2,14,TRBJ2-1,CASRLAGAGNEQFF
TRBV7-2,14,TRBJ2-7,CASSFGLRSYEQYF
TRBV5-1,13,TRBJ2-1,CASSPWDSELLFF
TRBV5-1,12,TRBJ2-2,CASSFSTGELFF
TRBV3-1,14,TRBJ1-1,CASSQEAQGREAFF
TRBV21-1,14,TRBJ1-2,CASNLDWGRPGYTF
TRBV9,14,TRBJ2-3,CASSVSQGKDTQYF
TRBV19,15,TRBJ1-5,CASSSRDYSNQPQHF
TRBV24-1,13,TRBJ2-5,CATSDWSGETQYF
TRBV4-3,18,TRBJ2-1,CASSLLRRVAGFYNEQFF
TRBV7-9,15,TRBJ1-1,CASSLENRGNTEAFF
TRBV5-1,16,TRBJ2-5,CASSPDGWGDQETQYF
TRBV14,14,TRBJ2-7,CASSVSGRAAEQYF
TRBV6-6,14,TRBJ2-3,CASTLTLSTDTQYF
TRBV20-1,15,TRBJ2-1,CSASLGPSTWNEQFF
TRBV6-6,11,TRBJ2-7,CASSYGNEQCF
TRBV24-1,12,TRBJ2-1,CATSDETNEQFF
TRBV7-2,15,TRBJ1-1,CASSLLWHANTEAFF
TRBV27,17,TRBJ2-1,CASKATGLREAYNEQFF
TRBV5-4,14,TRBJ2-1,CASSFTSEGNEQFF
TRBV29-1,12,TRBJ2-7,CSVEDLRGEQYF
TRBV5-1,14,TRBJ1-4,CASSRTGRLEKLFF
TRBV18,14,TRBJ2-1,CASSPRQGMDEQFF
TRBV6-5,13,TRBJ2-5,CASSLDRLGTQYF
TRBV7-9,15,TRBJ1-6,CASSLSGQGARPLHF
TRBV5-1,14,TRBJ2-5,CASSLGVGQGTQYF
TRBV6-5,13,TRBJ1-2,CASMSGSIYGYTF
TRBV5-1,15,TRBJ2-1,CASSLILAGGDEQFF
TRBV19,13,TRBJ2-7,CASSRGATLEQYF
TRBV20-1,15,TRBJ2-1,CSARPWGYPSDEQFF
TRBV6-2/TRBV6-3,17,TRBJ2-7,CASSYPSLAGAYYEQYF
TRBV20-1,12,TRBJ2-7,CSAEGQAYEQYF
TRBV5-1,14,TRBJ2-5,CASSQGLAKETQYF
TRBV5-1,13,TRBJ2-7,CASSWEGSYEQYF
TRBV12-3/TRBV12-4,17,TRBJ2-1,CASSPETRSGSYNEQFF
TRBV5-5,18,TRBJ2-7,CASSLKYIQAPSSYEQYF
TRBV3-1,16,TRBJ2-1,CASSPILGQGPNEQFF
TRBV10-1,13,TRBJ1-2,CASSGQGAGGYTF
TRBV9,15,TRBJ2-7,CASSVDPTGGIEQYF
TRBV12-3/TRBV12-4,12,TRBJ1-1,CASTPVDSRAFF
TRBV6-1,14,TRBJ2-7,CASSVTGTSGEQYF
TRBV20-1,15,TRBJ1-4,CSARGRQLSNEKLFF
TRBV5-5,15,TRBJ1-1,CASSPPNRGRTEAFF
TRBV29-1,14,TRBJ2-1,CSVDFGGRASEQFF
TRBV24-1,13,TRBJ2-5,CATGQGGRETQYF